What follows are 5 T cell receptor beta chains derived from one specimen sequenced in a study of shared T cell receptors in the human thymus. Sequenced by immunoSEQ multiplex PCR; TCRdb stores in-frame clones only, minus some. The sample records hundreds of thousands of clones, roughly 88% being singletons. The data were also submitted as part of a second study, on human thymus T cells.

Sequenced material: thymocytes. These TCRs come from a girl under two years old with a congenital heart defect.

The V gene is TRBV5-6, the J gene TRBJ1-2; 8 nucleotides align to TRBD1. The CDR3 sequence is 17 residues long. V lost 0 bases, J lost 1 base, and 8 bases stayed unmatched. Per germline, CDR1 SGHDT and CDR2 YYEEEE. The CDR3 region is CASSLALGQGDNYGYTF. CDR3 nucleotides: TGTGCCAGCAGCTTGGCCTTAGGACAGGGCGATAACTATGGCTACACCTTC.

In its sample, this clone was seen once. This chain joins TRBV5-4 and TRBJ2-2; possibly TRBD2 for D (5 bases). CDR1 and CDR2 from the germline V gene are SGHNT and YYREEE (reference sequence). Trimming took off 4 bases at V and 5 bases at J, with 18 bases between the two ends. The CDR3 extends over 16 amino acids. CDR3 DNA: TGTGCCAGCAGCAGACACCGGGAAAGCTATACCGGGGAGCTGTTTTTT. It is translated as CASSRHRESYTGELFF.

The genes are TRBV5-1 and TRBJ2-1; 8 bases are a match to TRBD1. The CDR3 is 16 residues long. Germline trimming cut 2 bases from V and 5 bases from J; bases unmatched to any gene: 9. Germline loops: CDR1 SGHRS, CDR2 YFSETQ. The CDR3 loop reads CASSFLTGVRNNEQFF. The CDR3 DNA is TGCGCCAGCAGCTTCCTGACAGGGGTTAGGAACAATGAGCAGTTCTTC.

The J gene is TRBJ2-7, the V gene TRBV5-6, with 8 bases lining up with TRBD2. Germline V gene sequence: CDR1 SGHDT, CDR2 YYEEEE. Losses at the gene ends were 0 bases for V and 4 bases for J; bases not matched to a gene: 9. The CDR3 has 16 amino acids. CDR3 nucleotides: TGTGCCAGCAGCTTGGAAGGGACTAGGCGGTTTTACGAGCAGTACTTC. Translation: CASSLEGTRRFYEQYF.

The chain couples TRBV4-2 to TRBJ1-4; D may be TRBD1 (6 bases). Trimming shortened V by 5 bases and J by 7 bases, and 14 bases separated the two germline ends. The CDR3 totals 14 residues. Germline CDR1 LGHNA, CDR2 YNFKEQ. The CDR3 spells CASSSMVGGEKLFF. The CDR3 DNA sequence: TGTGCCAGCAGCTCCATGGTAGGGGGTGAAAAACTGTTTTTT.